A single TCR beta chain is shown here with its context. This sample is drawn from a study of chemoradiotherapy in HPV16-positive cancers. V was pared by 3 bases and J by 1 base, with 10 bases between. The CDR3 spans 15 residues. The germline gives CDR1 LNHDA, CDR2 SQIVND (reference sequence). Sequencing used immunoSEQ multiplex PCR; TCRdb keeps in-frame clones, though not all of them. The sample yields tens of thousands of clones, roughly 92% seen once. The receptor's source is a human donor with HPV-associated anogenital cancer. The sequenced sample was blood, obtained from a patient who underwent chemoradiotherapy. V and J are TRBV19 and TRBJ1-3; D uncertain. The CDR3 region has the DNA TGTGCCAGTAGTATGGGGAGGGCGTCTGGAAACACCATATATTTT. It is translated as CASSMGRASGNTIYF.